Each of the 21 T cell receptor beta chains below was sequenced from the same sample in a study of blood T cell repertoires in COVID-19 (dated by TCRdb to 2020 to 2021). The library was built by means of the immunoSEQ multiplex PCR assay. Here the immuneACCESS table is served through TCRdb, limited to in-frame sequences with V and J called. Missing clones are a known gap in these copies; in checked studies unresolved V genes cover under half, and the rest lacks a known reason. Counted in this sample were about 270,000 clones; around 90% of them appeared once. The ten largest clonotypes hold 2% to 2.5% of the sample. Specimen: PBMCs or T cells enriched from blood (not recorded which). The receptors shown here come from a woman in her 40s with acute COVID-19.

The chain is built from TRBV18 and TRBJ2-1; 12 bases are shared with TRBD1. Germline V CDR1 and CDR2: KGHSH, LQKENI. This CDR3 spans 15 amino acids. After removal of 7 bases from V and 6 bases from J, the junction contained 7 bases not matched to a gene. The CDR3 bases are TGTGCCAGCTTTCGGGACAGGGGGCCCACCAATGAGCAGTTCTTC. It codes for CASFRDRGPTNEQFF. Full variable domain (remainder filled in from reference TRBV18 and TRBJ2-1): NAGVMQNPRHLVRRRGQEARLRCSPMKGHSHVYWYRQLPEEGLKFMVYLQKENIIDESGMPKERFSAEFPKEGPSILRIQQVVRGDSAAYFCASFRDRGPTNEQFFGPGTRLTVL.

This chain uses TRBV7-9 with TRBJ2-3, with 8 positions matching TRBD1. V shed 7 bases and J 0 bases; nucleotides not matched to a gene: 6. The V gene's germline CDR1 is SEHNR and CDR2 FQNEAQ (reference sequence). The CDR3 has 15 amino acids. The CDR3 DNA reads as TGTGCCAGCACCCCAGGGGGCCGGAGCACAGATACGCAGTATTTT. This sequence encodes CASTPGGRSTDTQYF.

The V call is TRBV19, the J call TRBJ2-2, with D perhaps TRBD1 (6 bases). V was shortened by 5 bases and J by 6 bases, with 13 bases between the two germline ends. CDR1 and CDR2 from the germline V gene are LNHDA and SQIVND (reference sequence). The CDR3 consists of 14 residues. The CDR3 sequence is CASSASGASGELFF. The CDR3 DNA sequence: TGTGCCAGTAGTGCCTCAGGGGCGTCCGGGGAGCTGTTTTTT.

The J gene is TRBJ2-4, the V gene TRBV30; D might be TRBD1 (6 bases). Germline CDR1 GTSNPN, CDR2 SVGIG (reference sequence). The CDR3 sequence is 11 residues long. The V gene lost 8 bases and the J gene lost 15 bases, with 20 bases spanning the gap. The CDR3 DNA reads TGTGCCGCAAACAGGGACACGGGTCTGTACTTC. The encoded protein is CAANRDTGLYF.

The V call is TRBV6-1, the J call TRBJ2-3; 9 bases are shared with TRBD2. The CDR3 covers 17 residues. The trim removed 1 base at V and 5 bases at J, leaving 10 bases unmatched. Per germline, CDR1 MNHNS and CDR2 SASEGT. In nucleotides, the CDR3 is TGTGCCAGCAGTGAAGTGGGGAGGCGAGCGGGGGGAGATACGCAGTATTTT. This gives the protein CASSEVGRRAGGDTQYF.

This sequence joins TRBV6-1 and TRBJ2-3, with 8 bases matching TRBD2. Germline trimming cut 1 base from V and 9 bases from J; bases unmatched to any gene: 6. The CDR3 contains 14 residues. Germline V lookup: CDR1 MNHNS, CDR2 SASEGT. The CDR3 coding sequence is TGTGCCAGCAGTGAAGGGGGGACTAGACGAACGCAGTATTTT. This gives the protein CASSEGGTRRTQYF.

The gene calls are TRBV18 and TRBJ2-3, with D possibly TRBD2 on 6 matching bases. Germline V lookup: CDR1 KGHSH, CDR2 LQKENI. CDR3 length: 15 amino acids. V was pared by 3 bases and J by 5 bases, with 15 bases between. In DNA form, the CDR3 reads TGTGCCAGCTCACCTGCCGGGAGCCCCGGAGATACGCAGTATTTT. It encodes CASSPAGSPGDTQYF.

V usage is TRBV9 and J usage is TRBJ2-1; 8 bases agree with TRBD2. Germline values: CDR1 SGDLS, CDR2 YYNGEE. After removal of 4 bases from V and 7 bases from J, the junction contained 13 bases not matched to a gene. The CDR3 sequence is 16 residues long. The CDR3 bases are TGTGCCAGCAGCCTCTTTCCCGGGACTAGGAGAAATGAGCAGTTCTTC. Its protein is CASSLFPGTRRNEQFF.

This rearrangement joins TRBV6-2 or TRBV6-3 to TRBJ1-5; 10 nucleotides line up with TRBD1. The ends lost 4 bases at V and 1 base at J; junction bases unmatched: 4. Germline V gene data show CDR1 as MNHEY and CDR2 as SVGEGT. The CDR3 is 16 amino acids. The CDR3 spells CASSWWDRGSNQPQHF. As DNA, the CDR3 is TGTGCCAGCAGTTGGTGGGACAGGGGAAGCAATCAGCCCCAGCATTTT.

This clone appeared a single time. The gene calls are TRBV5-1 and TRBJ1-3; D unclear. Per the germline V gene, CDR1 is SGHRS and CDR2 is YFSETQ. The CDR3 contains 13 residues. Between the trimmed V and J ends, which lost 0 bases and 8 bases, there was a span of 9 bases. The CDR3 spells CASSLVPEDTIYF. The CDR3 nucleotides are TGCGCCAGCAGCTTGGTCCCAGAGGACACCATATATTTT.

The rearrangement joins TRBV7-9 to TRBJ2-2; D may be TRBD2 (5 bases). Trimming stripped 2 bases from V and 0 bases from J, with 7 bases between. This CDR3 has 15 residues. Germline CDR1 SEHNR, CDR2 FQNEAQ (reference sequence). The DNA for the CDR3 is TGTGCCAGCAGCTTACTCGGGGCGAACACCGGGGAGCTGTTTTTT. Amino acids: CASSLLGANTGELFF.

V gene TRBV28 combines with J gene TRBJ2-7; D is possibly TRBD2 (6 bases). CDR3 length equals 16 residues. Germline V gene lookup returns CDR1 MDHEN and CDR2 SYDVKM. The V end lost 5 bases, the J end lost 4 bases, and 21 bases lay between the germline ends. This CDR3 reads CASSVSWRGLGYEQYF. CDR3 nucleotide sequence: TGTGCCAGCAGTGTCTCCTGGAGGGGATTAGGGTACGAGCAGTACTTC.

V gene TRBV11-3 combines with J gene TRBJ2-2; a weak D match, TRBD1 (6 bases). The germline V gene encodes CDR1 SGHNT and CDR2 YENEEA. CDR3 length: 12 amino acids. The germline V and J ends were trimmed by 6 bases and 4 bases, with 6 bases remaining between them. The CDR3 region is CASRGGTGELFF. CDR3 sequence (DNA): TGTGCCAGCAGAGGGGGCACCGGGGAGCTGTTTTTT.

The chain carries TRBV5-1 and TRBJ1-6; D perhaps matches TRBD1 (6 bases). The CDR3 contains 16 residues. Per the germline V gene, CDR1 is SGHRS and CDR2 is YFSETQ. V dropped 4 bases and J dropped 4 bases, with 15 bases sitting between them. CDR3 in DNA: TGCGCCAGCAGCGCCCAACAGGGAAAATATAATTCACCCCTCCACTTT. It translates to CASSAQQGKYNSPLHF.

This chain connects TRBV10-3 to TRBJ2-5; 10 bases agree with TRBD1. The germline V gene encodes CDR1 ENHRY and CDR2 SYGVKD. This CDR3 is 13 amino acids long. With 7 bases clipped from V and 5 bases from J, the junction kept 4 bases outside the gene matches. The DNA of the CDR3 is TGTGCCATCAAGGGACAGGGGATCGAGACCCAGTACTTC. It encodes CAIKGQGIETQYF.

V usage is TRBV5-6 and J usage is TRBJ1-3, with D perhaps matching TRBD1 (6 bases). Germline CDR1 reads SGHDT; CDR2 reads YYEEEE. The CDR3 contains 15 residues. Between the trimmed V and J ends, which lost 3 bases and 0 bases, there was a span of 10 bases. CDR3 DNA sequence: TGTGCCAGCAGCTCACGGACAGTCTCTGGAAACACCATATATTTT. The encoded protein is CASSSRTVSGNTIYF.

The CDR3 is CATSTDRGRGGYTF. DNA for the CDR3: TGTGCCACCAGCACGGACAGGGGGCGAGGAGGCTACACCTTC. The chain has TRBV15 and TRBJ1-2, with TRBD1 identical over 11 bases. J gave up 8 bases and V 4 bases, and 6 bases lay outside the gene matches. Germline V lookup: CDR1 LNHNV, CDR2 YYDKDF (reference sequence). CDR3 length: 14 amino acids.

The chain links TRBV7-6 to TRBJ1-6; 7 nucleotides agree with TRBD1. This CDR3 region has 16 residues. The V gene's germline CDR1 is SGHVS and CDR2 FNYEAQ. The ends lost 2 bases at V and 5 bases at J; junction bases unmatched: 6. In DNA form, the CDR3 reads TGTGCCAGCAGCTTACGTGACAGGGTTGATAATTCACCCCTCCACTTT. This encodes CASSLRDRVDNSPLHF.

V gene TRBV7-9 combines with J gene TRBJ2-6; D is perhaps TRBD2 (6 bases). V lost 8 bases to trimming and J lost 0 bases, with 17 bases between them. Germline V gene lookup returns CDR1 SEHNR and CDR2 FQNEAQ (reference sequence). The CDR3 length is 17 residues. CDR3 amino acids: CASGGTTLHSGANVLTF. CDR3 nucleotide sequence: TGTGCCAGCGGAGGGACGACACTTCACTCTGGGGCCAACGTCCTGACTTTC. The full variable domain, rest sourced from reference TRBV7-9 and TRBJ2-6, is DTGVSQNPRHKITKRGQNVTFRCDPISEHNRLYWYRQTLGQGPEFLTYFQNEAQLEKSRLLSDRFSAERPKGSFSTLEIQRTEQGDSAMYLCASGGTTLHSGANVLTFGAGSRLTVL.

This chain uses TRBV25-1 with TRBJ1-3, with a possible D match to TRBD1 (6 bases). From germline, CDR1 is MGHDK and CDR2 SYGVNS. CDR3 length equals 15 residues. Trimming shortened V by 1 base and J by 4 bases, and 11 bases separated the two germline ends. DNA for the CDR3: TGTGCCAGCAGTGAATCCCGGACAGTGGGAAACACCATATATTTT. Translated: CASSESRTVGNTIYF.

The V call is TRBV6-5, the J call TRBJ1-2; D is perhaps TRBD1 (6 bases). The germline gives CDR1 MNHEY, CDR2 SVGAGI. The CDR3 contains 14 residues. Trimming removed 6 bases at V and 7 bases at J, with 18 bases between. This CDR3 reads CASRARGVQSGYTF. The CDR3, as DNA: TGTGCCAGCAGAGCCAGGGGAGTGCAAAGTGGCTACACCTTC.